This T cell receptor beta chain was retrieved from a study of cytomegalovirus exposure and HLA in healthy donors. Study at large: The same platform as the approximately 670 first-cohort repertoires was used for the 95 to 150 validation repertoires, a later analysis reported.

This clone was detected a few times. What it recognizes is unknown. Trimming removed 0 bases at V and 0 bases at J, with 9 bases between. CDR3 length equals 15 residues. Germline V CDR1 and CDR2: SGHRS, YFSETQ. Profiled with immunoSEQ multiplex PCR; TCRdb holds only in-frame clones, not every one. The top ten clones hold 2.8% of a sample with over 150,000 clones, roughly 80% of them seen once. Points from the study as a whole: High specificity and sensitivity for cytomegalovirus status were reported for the classifier. 164 TCR beta chains were listed as cytomegalovirus-associated.

The sequence was collected from a woman under 30 in good health and CMV-seropositive. Source material: PBMCs. This chain connects TRBV5-1 to TRBJ1-2; D call uncertain. The CDR3 nucleotides read TGCGCCAGCAGCTTGGACGGAGAAGCTAACTATGGCTACACCTTC. This gives the protein CASSLDGEANYGYTF.